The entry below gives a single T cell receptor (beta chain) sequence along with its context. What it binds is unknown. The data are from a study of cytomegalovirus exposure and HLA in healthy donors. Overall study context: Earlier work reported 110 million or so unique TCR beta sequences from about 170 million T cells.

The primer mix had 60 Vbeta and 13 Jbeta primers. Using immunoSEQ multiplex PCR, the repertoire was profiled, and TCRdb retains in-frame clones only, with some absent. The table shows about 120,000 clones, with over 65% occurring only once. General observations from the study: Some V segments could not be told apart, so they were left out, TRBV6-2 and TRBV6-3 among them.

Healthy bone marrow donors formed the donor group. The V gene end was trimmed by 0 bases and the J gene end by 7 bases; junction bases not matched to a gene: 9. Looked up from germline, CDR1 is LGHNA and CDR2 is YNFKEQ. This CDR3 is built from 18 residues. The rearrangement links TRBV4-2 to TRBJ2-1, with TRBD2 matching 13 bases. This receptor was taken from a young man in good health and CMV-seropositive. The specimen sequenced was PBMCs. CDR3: CASSQDGPGLAGDNEQFF. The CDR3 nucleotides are TGTGCCAGCAGCCAAGATGGCCCTGGACTAGCGGGAGATAATGAGCAGTTCTTC.